This TCR beta chain appears in the sequencing data of a study of siplizumab effects on memory and regulatory T cells. Broader study findings: Only a minor fraction of alloreactive clones mapped to unstimulated subsets. Siplizumab, the agent tested, significantly reduced alloreactive sequences traceable to unstimulated CD4+ memory cells.

The data were produced by immunoSEQ multiplex PCR, yet TCRdb's version contains in-frame clones alone and is incomplete. The sample includes roughly 92,000 clones, around 94% of them seen just once. Points on this clone: Antigen: not known.

From germline, CDR1 is GTSNPN and CDR2 SVGIG (reference sequence). The CDR3 length is 16 residues. Deletions cut 6 bases from V and 0 bases from J, with 17 bases between. The V and J genes are TRBV30 and TRBJ2-2; D may be TRBD1 or TRBD2 (5 bases each). Sequencing used non-Treg CD4+ T cells sorted from blood. The source of this sequence is a human donor in good health. The CDR3, as DNA: TGTGCCTGTCCCGGGACCCCTCCTGCGAACACCGGGGAGCTGTTTTTT. Its translation is CACPGTPPANTGELFF.